The 3 T cell receptor beta chains below were found in one sample sequenced in a study of T cells in Graves' hyperthyroidism and ophthalmopathy. It was RNA transcripts that yielded the amplified TCR beta CDR3 regions. Initially, a first-round RT-PCR of the TCR CDR3 employed the HTBI primer set. Each CDR3 protein gets one entry after TCRdb re-called the multiplex PCR reads with MiXCR. The sample shows around 350,000 distinct CDR3 sequences, 19% of them seen only once. Sequenced sample: blood. The receptors come from a woman under 30 with Graves' hyperthyroidism.

This clonotype was observed at least ten times. The chain is built from TRBV9 and TRBJ1-5; no reliable D call. CDR1 is SGDLS and CDR2 is YYNGEE in the germline V gene. The length of the CDR3 is 14 residues. Trimming stripped 0 bases from V and 6 bases from J, with 10 bases between. The CDR3 DNA sequence: TGTGCCAGCAGCGTAGGTCCGGATGTTCAGCCCCAGCATTTT. Translating it yields CASSVGPDVQPQHF.

This clonotype appeared a few times. The chain employs TRBV7-8 and TRBJ2-2, with D uncertain. V lost 2 bases to trimming and J lost 2 bases, with 9 bases between them. From germline, CDR1 is SGHVS and CDR2 FQNEAQ. CDR3 length: 15 amino acids. In DNA, the CDR3 is TGTGCCAGCAGCTTAACTCCGGAAAACACCGGGGAGCTGTTTTTT. Its translation: CASSLTPENTGELFF.

This clonotype was detected many times. This chain connects TRBV24-1 to TRBJ2-7; D possibly corresponds to TRBD1 (5 bases). Germline CDR1 is KGHDR and CDR2 is SFDVKD. This CDR3 contains 16 residues. Trimming cost V 3 bases and J 6 bases, with 20 bases left between them. The CDR3 sequence is CATSDGAPRWDSEQYF. CDR3 bases: TGTGCCACCAGTGATGGGGCCCCCAGATGGGATAGCGAGCAGTACTTC.